This TCR beta chain originates from a study of OX40 agonist ivuxolimab in advanced cancers. General observations from the study: At doses 0.1 to 3.0 mg/kg, CD4+ and CD8+ clones expanded.

The CDR3 extends over 14 amino acids. CDR1 and CDR2 from the germline V gene are SEHNR and FQNEAQ (reference sequence). V dropped 3 bases and J dropped 3 bases, with 11 bases sitting between them. The protocol was immunoSEQ multiplex PCR, while the TCRdb copy is restricted to in-frame clones and leaves out a portion. This table holds tens of thousands of clones, about 91% found once. Of note for this clone: Its specificity is not known.

The chain carries TRBV7-9 and TRBJ1-2; no reliable D call. The material sequenced was CD4+ or CD8+ T cells sorted from blood, taken in a trial of the OX40 agonist ivuxolimab. This TCR was recovered from an adult with an advanced solid tumor such as melanoma, head and neck, liver or kidney cancer. CDR3 sequence reads: CASSLDYTDYGYTF. DNA for the CDR3: TGTGCCAGCAGCTTGGACTACACGGACTATGGCTACACCTTC.